This TCR beta chain was retrieved from a study of graft-versus-host responses after intestinal transplantation. At the level of the study: Isolated intestinal, liver-intestinal, or multivisceral transplants had been given to the recipients.

Turning to this clone: Its specificity is not known.

Study-wide findings and caveats: GvH clones appeared in recipient marrow, some first in ileum or blood. Declines in HvG clones occurring early post-transplant were associated with peak circulating GvH clone levels. Clonal ratios of graft-versus-host to host-versus-graft in allografts were high for patients exhibiting graft-donor T cell macrochimerism.

The assay was immunoSEQ multiplex PCR, and TCRdb's table has in-frame clones only and misses some. The sample has some 14,000 clones; around 67% are singletons. Lamina propria and intraepithelial lymphocytes were released by processing graft tissue. The CDR3 length is 14 residues. V lost 2 bases and J lost 5; bases outside the gene matches: 2. Germline loops: CDR1 SGHRS, CDR2 YFSETQ. The sequence came from a human patient who received an intestinal transplant, so some T cells may come from the graft donor. This specimen was ileum tissue, taken 650 to 700 days after intestinal transplantation. This sequence joins TRBV5-1 and TRBJ2-3, with 10 bases that match TRBD1. The chain's CDR3 is CASSLGQGVDTQYF. CDR3 nucleotide sequence: TGCGCCAGCAGCTTAGGACAGGGGGTAGATACGCAGTATTTT.